This T cell receptor beta chain was observed in a study of immune characterization of retroperitoneal liposarcoma. TCRdb redid the calling of the PCR reads with MiXCR, one entry per CDR3 protein. The sample lists some 9,600 distinct CDR3 sequences; around a third were seen once. This sequence originates from a female donor with retroperitoneal liposarcoma. Source material: tumor tissue.

The CDR3 loop is CASSLSALAGAEETQYF. The DNA of the CDR3 is TGTGCCAGCAGTTTATCTGCTTTAGCGGGGGCCGAAGAGACCCAGTACTTC. The rearrangement joins TRBV12-3 or TRBV12-4 to TRBJ2-1; TRBD2 agrees at 9 bases. The tail of the sequence fits TRBJ2-5 better, so the J call may be wrong. CDR3 length: 17 amino acids.